The entry below gives a single T cell receptor beta chain sequence along with its context. The antigen remains unidentified. The CDR3 is 14 residues long. Trimming took off 5 bases at V and 4 bases at J, with 14 bases between the two ends. Germline values: CDR1 LNHDA, CDR2 SQIVND (reference sequence). Sequencing used immunoSEQ multiplex PCR; TCRdb keeps in-frame clones, though not all of them. The profile shows about 63,000 clones, roughly 71% of them singletons. The entry originates in a study of cytotoxic CD8 clonotypes in ibrutinib-treated CLL. Study at large: Sequenced samples delivered averages of 200,000 to 300,000 productive templates and around 90,000 productive rearrangements. Regarding the study as a whole: Baseline clonality, higher than in age-matched healthy donors, tracked circulating CD8+ T-cell counts.

This rearrangement joins TRBV19 to TRBJ2-5; D is possibly TRBD2 (7 bases). This TCR was sampled from a human donor with chronic lymphocytic leukemia. The source was PBMCs, collected after 12 months of ibrutinib treatment. In DNA form, the CDR3 reads TGTGCCAGTAGTGGGAGGGGGGGAACAGAGACCCAGTACTTC. Translating it yields CASSGRGGTETQYF.